This T cell receptor (beta chain) was sequenced in a study of cytomegalovirus exposure and HLA in healthy donors (dated by TCRdb to about 2017). The study in broad terms: In an earlier analysis of 450 to 750 of the donors, 250 to 300 Gb of sequence data and 90 million to 130 million unique TCR beta sequences from about 179 million T cells were reported. Besides the first cohort of approximately 710 subjects, a separate validation cohort made up of over 95 different subjects was used. An earlier analysis of 587 of the donors used high-throughput TCR beta sequencing to judge whether each TCR beta V gene segment behaved as functional or pseudogenic. Genome-wide SNP genotypes for about 60% of the roughly 670 donors were used in a later genetic analysis, which treated that subset as a discovery cohort. To predict cytomegalovirus infection status, the study brought together high-throughput TCR immunosequencing, statistical association of individual TCRs with disease status, and machine learning. About five DR-DQ haplotypes were handled as single units for association and clustering, since linkage in the cohort was strong. The number of donors typed differed by locus, with 629-630 for A, B, C, DRB1 and DQB1, 522 for DQA1, 606 for DPA1, and around 450 for DPB1. Among approximately 370 genotyped donors of the cohort, an average of roughly 230,000 unique TCR beta nucleotide sequences was sequenced per donor, of which 15% to 20% were non-productive. An early release that covered about 600 HLA-typed donors contained approximately 300 gigabases of sequencing data and 75 million to 100 million unique TCR sequences. All discovery cohort repertoires had been generated on a single sequencing platform. The aim of the study was to test whether cataloging public T cell receptors could identify signatures of past pathogen exposure. Of the 350 to 400 genotyped donors, about 80% fell in the genetic ancestry cluster associated with self-reported Caucasian donors. HLA typing included class I and class II loci at four-digit resolution. Alongside the repertoire data, information on donor age, sex, ethnicity and CMV serostatus was compiled. To study patterns of TCR occurrence, a later analysis re-analyzed previously published TCR beta repertoires from around 700 donors and added high-resolution HLA genotyping. The study profiled the T cell repertoires of under 700 subjects by immunosequencing and related them to cytomegalovirus serostatus. Rather than drawing on any new phenotypic data, the later analysis identified candidate immune exposures from TCR beta sequences and the way those sequences occurred across donors.

The cohort consisted of 666 healthy bone marrow donors. At the time of sampling, all cohort members were nominally healthy, though unrecorded immune exposures were likely present. The donor tested CMV seronegative, placing the donor among the 300 to 400 seronegative members of the cohort. Each donor provided a peripheral blood sample, and peripheral blood mononuclear cells were used for TCR beta sequencing. Genomic DNA extraction from the blood cell samples was performed with the Qiagen DNeasy Blood Extraction Kit. The paper's findings and limits, for the study overall: In a later analysis, several top co-occurrence clusters were reported to appear linked to parvovirus B19, influenza, CMV and Epstein-Barr virus. The sequencing pipeline was judged likely to have produced a cluster of highly shared sequence variants as a technical artifact. In the study, 150 to 200 TCR beta chains were listed as associated with cytomegalovirus. Because counts were too low, some 16 rarely observed V segments, including chromosome 9 orphons, were excluded from the earlier analysis of 587 of the donors. In a later analysis, 16,951 TCR beta sequences were associated with specific HLA alleles at a false discovery rate of 0.05. A further reported finding was that TCR beta sequences accurately predicted the HLA-A and HLA-B alleles for most subjects in the first cohort. Assigning TCR associations to individual alleles was difficult when HLA alleles, especially DR and DQ, strongly co-occurred. In an earlier analysis of some 540 of the donors, most TCR beta V segments appeared in productive rearrangements about 87% or about 30% of the time, broadly matching IMGT annotations. An association between a missense DCLRE1C variant and V-gene and J-gene trimming of TCR beta chains was found in a later genetic analysis and replicated in an independent cohort. It was suggested by the authors that the approach could potentially be generalized to other disease states and immunological phenotypes. A few of the identified cytomegalovirus-associated TCR beta chains were confirmed in vitro to be specific for cytomegalovirus antigens. HLA typing was unavailable for some donors at each locus, so association tests used only the typed subset. A later analysis found that most CMV-associated TCR beta chains appeared HLA-restricted, with HLA associations seemingly driven largely by CMV exposure. In a later genetic analysis, fewer N-insertions in productive TCRs were reported among donors in an Asian-associated ancestry cluster than the 666-donor mean. Only TCR beta chains were sequenced in this cohort, and the absence of alpha or paired-chain data limited detectable features. Most TCR sequences were seen in very few donors, while some public TCRs were found in many individuals. Correlated functional status among segregating V segments might be attributable to linkage disequilibrium, but an unknown experimental factor could not be ruled out. In a later analysis, the rate of TCR association differed among HLA loci, with DRB1 alleles having the most associated TCRs and HLA-C alleles having the fewest. Cytomegalovirus status was reported to be diagnosed by the classifier with high specificity and sensitivity in both the original and validation cohorts. In a later analysis, HLA-associated TCR beta chains were found to be more clonally expanded and to have lower generation probabilities than equally common non-associated chains. Some IMGT-functional V segments, including TRBV6-2 and TRBV6-3, could not be told apart with the 87-base-pair reads, so those segments were excluded. Sequencing depth was assumed to be roughly uniform across donors in the presence/absence analyses, though that assumption may not hold. Immune exposure information for the cohort was limited to CMV serostatus.

The library was prepared using the immunoSEQ multiplex PCR assay. A mixture of 60 forward primers for TCR Vbeta segments and 13 reverse primers for TCR Jbeta segments was used in the multiplex PCR. The CDR3 region of rearranged TCR beta genes was amplified from genomic DNA by a multiplex PCR assay. The Illumina HiSeq System was used to sequence the amplified TCR beta libraries as 87-base-pair reads. The authors' pipeline ran thus. A later analysis counted 75 million to 100 million unique TCR beta chains across the 666 repertoires, and around 12 million of these chains were shared by at least two donors. A nearest-neighbor algorithm error-corrected the raw reads and collapsed the reads into unique sequences, merging closely related sequences to remove PCR and sequencing errors. CDR3 sequences were aligned to IMGT reference sequences to assign V, D and J gene segments. For a sequence to be retained, a match of at least six nucleotides to both a V gene segment and a J gene segment was required. Rearrangements were called productive when the CDR3 lacked stop codons and stayed in frame with V and J; all others were non-productive. Following IMGT convention, CDR3 was defined as the stretch from the second conserved V-encoded cysteine up to the conserved J-encoded phenylalanine. In an earlier analysis of more than 550 of the donors, sequences lacking an unambiguous match to a single V gene segment were excluded. An earlier analysis of some 610 of the donors called V segments functional above 56.7% productive rearrangements and segregating when the between-donor standard deviation exceeded 5%. A statistical classification framework was developed to diagnose cytomegalovirus status using the catalog of TCR beta chain sequences. A later analysis assigned V and J genes by comparing TCR nucleotide sequences with IMGT/GENE-DB human TR gene sequences. A later analysis assigned CDR3 sequences and most-parsimonious VDJ recombination scenarios with the TCRdist pipeline. A later analysis defined each TCR beta chain by its CDR3 amino acid sequence plus V-gene family, and excluded reads lacking a unique V-gene family. As a way to deal with suspected cross-contamination and a sequencing artifact, a later analysis dropped 500 to 700 nucleotide sequences that were highly shared and had low generation probability. In a later analysis, a clonal expansion index for each public chain was calculated from normalized within-repertoire ranks of inferred template counts. In a later analysis, generation probabilities were computed with a VDJ recombination model fitted to out-of-frame rearrangements, and the resulting probabilities were checked against IGoR. In a later analysis, TCR-TCR, TCR-HLA and TCR-CMV co-occurrence was scored with hypergeometric tests, and a repertoire-size bias correction was applied to TCR pairs. False discovery rates were estimated in a later analysis by permuting HLA or CMV assignments 20 times. A later analysis grouped co-occurring TCRs with DBSCAN, adding TCRdist sequence similarity when clustering within HLA-allele-positive subsets. Co-occurrence clustering excluded repertoires with fewer than 30,000 or more than 120,000 public chains, plus five with anomalous nucleotide sharing. TCRdb re-hosts the immuneACCESS table, in-frame sequences only. Its copies lack some clones; in the studies checked, an unresolved V gene accounts for under half of them, and the cause for the rest is not known. V and J calls and clone size are as listed in that table; D and trimming were resolved from the DNA. The sample includes 150,000 to 200,000 clones, with approximately 80% observed a single time. Together, the top ten hold about 15% of the sample.

According to the germline V gene, CDR1 reads SNHLY and CDR2 reads FYNNEI. Taken from cysteine to phenylalanine, the CDR3 has 14 residues. Only the CDR3 portion is preserved as DNA: 42 bases, with reading frame beginning at the first base. The V end gives up 6 bases and the J end 7 bases, leaving 9 bases in the junction not matched to a gene. In the case of this clone: Its antigen is not yet known. The record has no base qualities; no much larger clone is one base away.

This clonotype was obtained from a woman aged 35 to 49 in good health and CMV-seronegative. The sample comprised PBMCs. The chain links TRBV2 with TRBJ2-1; 7 central nucleotides agree with TRBD2. The DNA is as follows: TGTGCCAGCAGCCCCGGGGGAGGGCGGAATGAGCAGTTCTTC. Translated, this is CASSPGGGRNEQFF.